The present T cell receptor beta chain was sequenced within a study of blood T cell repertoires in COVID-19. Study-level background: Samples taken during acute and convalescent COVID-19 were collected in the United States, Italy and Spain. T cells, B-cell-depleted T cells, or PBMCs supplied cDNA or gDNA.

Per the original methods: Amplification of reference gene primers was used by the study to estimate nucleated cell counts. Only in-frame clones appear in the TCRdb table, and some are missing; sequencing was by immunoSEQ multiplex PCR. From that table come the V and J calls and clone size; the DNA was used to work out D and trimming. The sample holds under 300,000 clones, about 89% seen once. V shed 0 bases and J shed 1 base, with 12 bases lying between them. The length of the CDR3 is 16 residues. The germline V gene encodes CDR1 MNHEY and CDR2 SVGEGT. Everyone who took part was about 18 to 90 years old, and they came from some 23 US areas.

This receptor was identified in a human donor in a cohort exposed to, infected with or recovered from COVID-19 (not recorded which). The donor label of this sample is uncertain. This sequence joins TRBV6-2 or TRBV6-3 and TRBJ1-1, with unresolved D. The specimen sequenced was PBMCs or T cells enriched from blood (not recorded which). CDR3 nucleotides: TGTGCCAGCAGTTACTCGACGGAGACCTGGAACACTGAAGCTTTCTTT. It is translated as CASSYSTETWNTEAFF.